Listed below are T cell receptor beta chains from one sample, sequenced in a study of T cell responses to AZD1222 COVID-19 vaccine. The repertoire was sequenced with immunoSEQ multiplex PCR; TCRdb's copy has only in-frame clones and lacks some. The sample lists 35,000 to 55,000 clones, approximately 86% seen once, with about 51% in the top ten. This material consisted of peripheral blood, taken on day 0 of AZD1222 vaccination. These TCRs come from an adult in good health. Each CDR3 is given without its conserved first and last residue. The order of the fields is J gene, V gene, CDR3 protein.

>TRBJ2-2|TRBV7-8
ASTPPGADTGELF
>TRBJ2-7|TRBV7-2
ASSLAGGMSEQY
>TRBJ2-7|TRBV7-2
ASSLVGGKTTYEQY
>TRBJ1-1|TRBV18
ASSRGTGGSEAF
>TRBJ1-2|TRBV29-1
SGLGGTNYGYT
>TRBJ2-3|TRBV5-1
ASSVLAGGPTDTQY
>TRBJ2-3|TRBV15
ATSRGPGTTGDTQY
>TRBJ1-3|TRBV11-2
ASSFLAGNTIY
>TRBJ2-2|TRBV19
ASSIVAGDTGELF
>TRBJ2-3|TRBV7-3
ASSPGGISTDTQY
>TRBJ2-7|TRBV7-9
ASSLRSSQEQY
>TRBJ2-1|TRBV27
ASSLLRDRGRPSYNEQF
>TRBJ2-2|TRBV12-5
ASGLGTVTGELF
>TRBJ1-2|TRBV18
ASSPQGQGGYT
>TRBJ2-1|TRBV13
ASSLTGISYNEQF
>TRBJ2-1|TRBV11-2
ASSRSYNEQF
>TRBJ1-1|TRBV7-9
ASSPGTNEAF
>TRBJ1-2|TRBV7-9
ASSLGGTGYGYT
>TRBJ2-7|TRBV7-3
ASSWDRGYEQY
>TRBJ1-2|TRBV24-1
ATSDLPTGGHGYT
>TRBJ1-4|TRBV21-1
ASSTKAGEKLF
>TRBJ2-1|TRBV7-9
ASSLPPRFAGLYNEQF
>TRBJ2-1|TRBV15
ATSRDRLAGDHEQF
>TRBJ2-3|TRBV28
ATKREGPTDTQY
>TRBJ1-2|TRBV3-1/TRBV3-2
ASSRDNNYGYT
>TRBJ2-4|TRBV28
ASSSLGGRDIQY
>TRBJ2-1|TRBV7-8
ASRVERELRHTSFYNEQF
>TRBJ1-6|TRBV19
ASSMEVDSPLH
>TRBJ2-4|TRBV30
AWRPTSGRGKNIQY
>TRBJ1-6|TRBV10-3
AISDPGGAGNSPLH
>TRBJ1-2|TRBV7-2
ASSTGQGDYGYT
>TRBJ1-6|TRBV9
ARSGGVNSPLH
>TRBJ2-1|TRBV24-1
ATSDYYNEQF
>TRBJ2-1|TRBV10-1
ASSESFSLNEQF
>TRBJ2-1|TRBV25-1
ASSEGGGAWNEQF
>TRBJ1-1|TRBV18
ASSPKGATEAF
>TRBJ2-1|TRBV10-3
AISESGLAGRNVQF
>TRBJ2-2|TRBV5-1
ASSLGGTSDNGELF
>TRBJ2-1|TRBV18
ASSPGVNNEQF
>TRBJ2-1|TRBV7-9
ASSFLQGAHYNEQF
>TRBJ2-5|TRBV10-3
AISDHTQETQY
>TRBJ1-5|TRBV6-5
ASTNGGIAISPSI
>TRBJ2-7|TRBV6-5
ASSFRSGERYEQY
>TRBJ1-6|TRBV10-2
ASSATANSPLH
>TRBJ2-2|TRBV3-1/TRBV3-2
ASSQDLAGGELF
>TRBJ2-5|TRBV7-2
ASRPTSGGAGETQY
>TRBJ1-2|TRBV30
ASSRGGNYGYT
>TRBJ2-1|TRBV5-1
ASSPRPGNWNEQF
>TRBJ2-2|TRBV7-3
ASSSGGASGTTGELF
>TRBJ2-7|TRBV5-5
ASSLLVSSGSYEQY
>TRBJ2-5|TRBV5-1
ASSPSRGAPEETQY
>TRBJ1-1|TRBV18
ASSRSTGGIEAF